This TCR beta chain was obtained from a study of T cells after yellow fever vaccination. Across the whole study: With SMART-Seq v4 Ultra Low Input, the fractions containing low cell numbers were prepared. Study-level results: Post-booster repertoires contained most primary-vaccination clones again (roughly 96% CD4, about 90% CD8). It was a small share of clonotypes that appeared in both CD4 and CD8 compartments. It was the secondary response that reached its peak faster, day 5 versus 15, but it was weaker.

Regarding this clonotype: Its specificity is not known. One junction end disagrees with the germline gene, perhaps due to a read error.

One entry per CDR3 protein results from TCRdb running MiXCR on the 5' RACE reads. The data hold just under 600,000 distinct CDR3 sequences, with approximately 15% observed a single time. The length of the CDR3 is 16 residues. Germline CDR1 is SGHDT and CDR2 is YYEEEE. The chain is built from TRBV5-6 and TRBJ2-6, with D unresolved. The sequences come from PBMCs, collected on the day of the yellow fever booster vaccination. This sequence originates from a man aged 30 to 39 who received the YFV17D yellow fever vaccine. CDR3 amino acids: CASSVLPVSGANVLTF. CDR3 in DNA: TGCGCCAGCAGCGTCTTACCGGTCTCTGGGGCCAACGTCCTGACTTTC.